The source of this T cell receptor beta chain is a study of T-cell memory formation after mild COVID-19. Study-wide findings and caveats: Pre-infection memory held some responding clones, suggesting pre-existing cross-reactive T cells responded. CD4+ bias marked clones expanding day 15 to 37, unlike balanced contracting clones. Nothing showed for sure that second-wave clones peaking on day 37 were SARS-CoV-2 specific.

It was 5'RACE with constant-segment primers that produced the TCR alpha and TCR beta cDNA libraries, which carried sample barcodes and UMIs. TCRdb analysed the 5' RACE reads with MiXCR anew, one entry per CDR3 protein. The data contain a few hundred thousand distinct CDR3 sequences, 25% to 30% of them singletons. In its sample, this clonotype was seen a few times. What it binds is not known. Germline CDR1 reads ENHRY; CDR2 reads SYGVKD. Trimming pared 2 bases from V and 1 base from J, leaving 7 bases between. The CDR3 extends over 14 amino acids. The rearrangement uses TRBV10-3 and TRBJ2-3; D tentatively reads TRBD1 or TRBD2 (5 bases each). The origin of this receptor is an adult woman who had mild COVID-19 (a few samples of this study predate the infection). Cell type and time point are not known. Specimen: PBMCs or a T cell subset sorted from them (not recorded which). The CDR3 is CAISERDGTDTQYF. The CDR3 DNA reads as TGTGCCATCAGTGAGAGGGACGGCACAGATACGCAGTATTTT.